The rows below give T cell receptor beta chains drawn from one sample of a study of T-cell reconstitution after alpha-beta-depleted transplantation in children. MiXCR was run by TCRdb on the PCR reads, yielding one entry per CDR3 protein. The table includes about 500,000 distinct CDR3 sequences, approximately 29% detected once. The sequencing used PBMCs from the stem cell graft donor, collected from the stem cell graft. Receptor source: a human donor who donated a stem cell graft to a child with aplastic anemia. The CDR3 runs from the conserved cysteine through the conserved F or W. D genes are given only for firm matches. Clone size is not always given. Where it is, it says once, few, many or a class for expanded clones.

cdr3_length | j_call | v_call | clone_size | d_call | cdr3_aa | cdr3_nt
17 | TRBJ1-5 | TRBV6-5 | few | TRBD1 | CASSYSGTGSPNQPQHF | TGTGCCAGCAGTTACTCCGGGACAGGGTCCCCCAATCAGCCCCAGCATTTT
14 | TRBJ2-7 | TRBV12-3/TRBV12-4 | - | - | CASSLLDKTYEQYF | TGTGCCAGCAGTTTACTGGACAAGACCTACGAGCAGTACTTC
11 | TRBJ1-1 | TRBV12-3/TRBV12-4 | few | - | CASSLGFEAFF | TGTGCCAGCAGTTTAGGGTTTGAAGCTTTCTTT
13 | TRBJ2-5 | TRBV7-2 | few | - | CASSSRSVKTQYF | TGTGCCAGCAGCTCTAGGAGCGTGAAGACCCAGTACTTC
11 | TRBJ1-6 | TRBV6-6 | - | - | CASSLQVVLHF | TGTGCCAGCAGTTTACAGGTTGTCCTCCACTTT
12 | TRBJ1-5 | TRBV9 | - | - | CASSSGTQPQHF | TGTGCCAGCAGCTCCGGCACTCAGCCCCAGCATTTT
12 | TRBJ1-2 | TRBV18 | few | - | CASSPYNYGYTF | TGTGCCAGCTCACCATACAACTATGGCTACACCTTC
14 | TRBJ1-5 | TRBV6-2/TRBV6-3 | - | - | CASSYAGPIQPQHF | TGTGCCAGCAGTTACGCGGGGCCGATTCAGCCCCAGCATTTT
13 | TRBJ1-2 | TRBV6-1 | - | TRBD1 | CASSEQGHYGYTF | TGTGCCAGCTCCGAACAGGGGCACTATGGCTACACCTTC
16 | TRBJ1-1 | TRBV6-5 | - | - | CASSYSRNGANTEAFF | TGTGCCAGCAGTTACTCGAGGAACGGGGCGAACACTGAAGCTTTCTTT
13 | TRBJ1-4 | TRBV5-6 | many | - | CASSGRASEKLFF | TGTGCCAGCAGTGGCAGGGCAAGTGAAAAACTGTTTTTT
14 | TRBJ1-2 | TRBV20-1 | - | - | CSADSTTDNYGYTF | TGCAGTGCTGACTCTACAACTGACAACTATGGCTACACCTTC
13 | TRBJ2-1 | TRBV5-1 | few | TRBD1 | CASSVGQGNEQFF | TGCGCCAGCAGCGTAGGACAGGGCAATGAGCAGTTCTTC
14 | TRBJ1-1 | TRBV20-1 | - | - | CSARWGGPATEAFF | TGCAGTGCTAGGTGGGGAGGCCCAGCCACTGAAGCTTTCTTT
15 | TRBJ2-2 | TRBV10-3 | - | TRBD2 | CATRAGGPGTGELFF | TGTGCCACGCGAGCGGGAGGGCCAGGCACCGGGGAGCTGTTTTTT
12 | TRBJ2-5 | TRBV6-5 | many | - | CASRPGQETQYF | TGTGCCAGCAGACCCGGTCAAGAGACCCAGTACTTC
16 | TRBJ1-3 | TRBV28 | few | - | CASSLYRETSGNTIYF | TGTGCCAGCAGTTTATACAGGGAGACCTCTGGAAACACCATATATTTT
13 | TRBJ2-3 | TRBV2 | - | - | CASSVGDPDTQYF | TGTGCCAGCAGTGTCGGGGACCCAGATACGCAGTATTTT
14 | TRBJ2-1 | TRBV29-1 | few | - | CSVDAARQSSEQFF | TGCAGCGTTGATGCGGCCAGACAGTCTTCTGAGCAGTTCTTC
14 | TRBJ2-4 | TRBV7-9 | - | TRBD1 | CASSYRDRGNIQYF | TGTGCCAGCAGCTACCGGGACAGGGGGAACATTCAGTACTTC
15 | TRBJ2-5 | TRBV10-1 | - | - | CASSDLRLGQETQYF | TGCGCCAGCAGTGATTTGCGGTTGGGGCAAGAGACCCAGTACTTC
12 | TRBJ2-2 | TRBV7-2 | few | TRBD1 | CASSKDRGNLFF | TGTGCCAGCAGCAAGGACAGGGGGAACCTGTTTTTT
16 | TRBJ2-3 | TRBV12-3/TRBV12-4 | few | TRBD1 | CASSHTDRGLSDTQYF | TGTGCCAGCAGTCACACGGACAGGGGGTTGTCAGATACGCAGTATTTT
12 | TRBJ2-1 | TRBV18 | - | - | CASSPEYNEQFF | TGTGCCAGCTCACCGGAGTACAATGAGCAGTTCTTC
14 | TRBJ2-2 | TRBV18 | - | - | CASSRGGNTGELFF | TGTGCCAGCTCACGAGGGGGGAACACCGGGGAGCTGTTTTTT
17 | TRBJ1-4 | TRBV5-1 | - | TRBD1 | CASSRIGDRATNEKLFF | TGCGCCAGCAGCCGGATCGGCGACAGGGCAACTAATGAAAAACTGTTTTTT
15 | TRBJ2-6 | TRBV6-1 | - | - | CASRATASGANVLTF | TGTGCCAGCAGGGCAACGGCGTCTGGGGCCAACGTCCTGACTTTC
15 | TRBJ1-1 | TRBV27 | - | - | CASSPTSAYRGAAFF | TGTGCCAGCAGTCCAACCTCCGCCTACCGGGGTGCAGCTTTCTTT
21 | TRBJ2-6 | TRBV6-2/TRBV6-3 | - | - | CASSYLGVGGPESSGANVLTF | TGTGCCAGCAGTTACTTGGGGGTAGGCGGCCCCGAGAGCTCTGGGGCCAACGTCCTGACTTTC
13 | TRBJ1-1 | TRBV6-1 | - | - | CASSEVRGIEAFF | TGTGCCAGCAGTGAAGTGCGGGGGATTGAAGCTTTCTTT
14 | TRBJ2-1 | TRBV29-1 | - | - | CSVEDLAGTYDEFF | TGCAGCGTTGAAGATTTGGCGGGGACTTACGATGAGTTCTTC
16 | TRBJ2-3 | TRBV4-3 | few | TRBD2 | CASSQTSGSRADTQYF | TGCGCCAGCAGCCAGACTAGCGGGAGTAGGGCAGATACGCAGTATTTT
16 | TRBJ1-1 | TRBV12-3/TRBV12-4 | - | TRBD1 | CASSSHRGTRGTEAFF | TGTGCCAGCAGTTCGCACAGGGGAACACGGGGCACTGAAGCTTTCTTT
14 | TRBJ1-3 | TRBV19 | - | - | CASSITGIGNTIYF | TGTGCCAGTAGTATAACAGGGATCGGCAACACCATATATTTT
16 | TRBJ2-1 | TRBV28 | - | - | CASTITGGTPGTRQFF | TGTGCCAGCACCATCACCGGTGGGACCCCAGGGACGAGGCAGTTCTTC
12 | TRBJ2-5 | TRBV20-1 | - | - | CSAKGLIETQYF | TGCAGTGCTAAGGGGTTAATAGAGACCCAGTACTTC
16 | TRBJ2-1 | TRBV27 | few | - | CASSPHSGLARMDKFF | TGTGCCAGCAGTCCTCACTCGGGACTCGCCCGCATGGACAAGTTCTTC
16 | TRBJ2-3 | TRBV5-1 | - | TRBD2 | CASSPTTSGRGDTQYF | TGCGCCAGCAGCCCTACGACTAGCGGGAGAGGAGATACGCAGTATTTT